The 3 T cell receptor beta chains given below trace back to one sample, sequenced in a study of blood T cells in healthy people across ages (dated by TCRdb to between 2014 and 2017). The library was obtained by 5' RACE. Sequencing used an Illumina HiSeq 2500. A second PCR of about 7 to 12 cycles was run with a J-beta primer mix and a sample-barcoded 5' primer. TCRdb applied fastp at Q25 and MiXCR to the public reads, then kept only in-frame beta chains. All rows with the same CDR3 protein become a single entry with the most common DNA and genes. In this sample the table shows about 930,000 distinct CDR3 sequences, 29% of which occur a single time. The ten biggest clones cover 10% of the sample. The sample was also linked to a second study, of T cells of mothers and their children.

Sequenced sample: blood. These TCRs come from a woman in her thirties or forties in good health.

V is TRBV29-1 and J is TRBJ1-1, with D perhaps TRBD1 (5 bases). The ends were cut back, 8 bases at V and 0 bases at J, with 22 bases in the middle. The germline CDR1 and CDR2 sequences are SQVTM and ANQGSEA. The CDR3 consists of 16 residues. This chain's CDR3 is CSPLAQSLGVNTEAFF. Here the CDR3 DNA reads TGCAGCCCCCTCGCGCAGTCATTGGGGGTGAACACTGAAGCTTTCTTT. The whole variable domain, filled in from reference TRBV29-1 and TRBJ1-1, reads SAVISQKPSRDICQRGTSLTIQCQVDSQVTMMFWYRQQPGQSLTLIATANQGSEATYESGFVIDKFPISRPNLTFSTLTVSNMSPEDSSIYLCSPLAQSLGVNTEAFFGQGTRLTVV.

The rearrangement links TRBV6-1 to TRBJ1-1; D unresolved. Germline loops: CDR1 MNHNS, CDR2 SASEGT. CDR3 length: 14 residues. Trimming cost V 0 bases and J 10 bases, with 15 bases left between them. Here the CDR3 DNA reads TGTGCCAGCAGTGAAGCGCTTCGGGGTCTGGGAGCTTTCTTT. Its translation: CASSEALRGLGAFF.

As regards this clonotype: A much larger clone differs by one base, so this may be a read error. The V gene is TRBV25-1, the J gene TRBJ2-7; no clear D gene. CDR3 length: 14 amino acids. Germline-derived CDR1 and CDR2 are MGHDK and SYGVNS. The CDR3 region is CTSSDHDTTYEQYF. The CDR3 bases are TGTACCAGCAGTGATCACGACACCACCTACGAGCAGTACTTC.